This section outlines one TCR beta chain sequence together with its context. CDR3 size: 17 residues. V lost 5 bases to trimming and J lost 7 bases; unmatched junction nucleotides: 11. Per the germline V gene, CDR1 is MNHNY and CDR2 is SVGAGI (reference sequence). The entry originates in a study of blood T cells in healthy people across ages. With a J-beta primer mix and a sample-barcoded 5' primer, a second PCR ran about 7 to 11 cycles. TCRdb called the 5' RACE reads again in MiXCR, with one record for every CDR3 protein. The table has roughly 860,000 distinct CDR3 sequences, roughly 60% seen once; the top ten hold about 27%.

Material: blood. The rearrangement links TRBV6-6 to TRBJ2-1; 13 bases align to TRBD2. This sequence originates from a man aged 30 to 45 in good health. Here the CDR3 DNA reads TGTGCCAGCAGTAACCTAGCCGGGACTAGCGGGGCTAATGAGCAGTTCTTC. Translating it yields CASSNLAGTSGANEQFF.